This TCR beta chain is from a study of shared clonotypes between healthy human individuals. This clone appeared many times. The CDR3 has 14 residues. CDR1 SGHRS and CDR2 YFSETQ come from the germline V gene. The V gene lost 0 bases and the J gene lost 2 bases, with 9 bases spanning the gap. Profiled with immunoSEQ multiplex PCR; TCRdb holds only in-frame clones, not every one. There are 730,000 or so clones in the sample; 60% to 80% occur only once, and 1.8% lies in the top ten. This chain uses TRBV5-1 with TRBJ2-7; D gene unclear. Sequenced sample: memory CD4+ T cells sorted from blood. As for subset: CD45RA-negative fraction. The TCR sequence derives from a woman aged 25 to 39 in good health. The CDR3 bases are TGCGCCAGCAGCTTGGAGACTTATGCCTACGAGCAGTACTTC. Translating it yields CASSLETYAYEQYF. Based on the CDR3 plus reference TRBV5-1 and TRBJ2-7, the full variable domain is KAGVTQTPRYLIKTRGQQVTLSCSPISGHRSVSWYQQTPGQGLQFLFEYFSETQRNKGNFPGRFSGRQFSNSRSEMNVSTLELGDSALYLCASSLETYAYEQYFGPGTRLTVT.